The sequence of this TCR beta chain was determined in a study of Ad26.COV2.S vaccination and SARS-CoV-2 variants. Study at large: Participants got Ad26.COV2.S intramuscularly, once or twice 56 days apart.

Trimming shortened V by 0 bases and J by 0 bases, and 8 bases separated the two germline ends. Germline V gene sequence: CDR1 LGHNA, CDR2 YSLEER. The CDR3 has 15 residues. Assay used: immunoSEQ multiplex PCR; TCRdb lists only in-frame clones, some missing. The table has 300,000 to 350,000 clones, 88% seen once. As to treatment: roughly 19 received Ad26.COV2.S at low or high dose, single or two shots; about 5 received placebo; per-sample allocation not given. Repertoires come from day 63 after the first vaccine or placebo injection. A Boston adult aged 18-55 years was the donor. The rearrangement links TRBV4-3 to TRBJ1-1; D remains unclear. The specimen comprised peripheral blood, sampled in a trial of Ad26.COV2.S vaccine versus placebo. This sequence originates from a person between 18 and 65 years old who received the Ad26.COV2.S COVID-19 vaccine or a placebo. The CDR3 protein is CASSQDLSLNTEAFF. The CDR3 bases are TGCGCCAGCAGCCAAGATCTATCACTGAACACTGAAGCTTTCTTT.